What follows are 8 T cell receptor beta chains derived from one specimen sequenced in a study of T cell changes during pregnancy in multiple sclerosis. The assay was immunoSEQ multiplex PCR, and TCRdb's table has in-frame clones only and misses some. The sample has 50,000 or so clones, 80% to 95% seen once. The sample here was CD4+ T cells from peripheral blood mononuclear cells, taken in the second trimester of pregnancy. These receptor sequences come from a female donor with multiple sclerosis, enrolled in a pregnancy study.

This chain uses TRBV5-4 with TRBJ2-1; the match to TRBD2 covers 12 bases. Germline assignment: CDR1 SGHNT and CDR2 YYREEE (reference sequence). This CDR3 is built from 15 residues. V shed 4 bases, J shed 5 bases, and the junction held 4 bases outside the gene matches. The CDR3 sequence: CASSTLAGGHNEQFF. The CDR3 bases are TGTGCCAGCAGCACACTAGCGGGAGGCCACAATGAGCAGTTCTTC.

This clone appeared a single time. The V gene is TRBV2, the J gene TRBJ1-4; no clear D gene. Trimming took off 4 bases at V and 8 bases at J, with 8 bases between the two ends. Germline assignment: CDR1 SNHLY and CDR2 FYNNEI. The length of the CDR3 is 12 residues. The CDR3 region has the DNA TGTGCCAGCAGTGCACCCCAGGAAAAACTGTTTTTT. The encoded protein is CASSAPQEKLFF. The variable domain in full, completed from reference TRBV2 and TRBJ1-4, reads EPEVTQTPSHQVTQMGQEVILRCVPISNHLYFYWYRQILGQKVEFLVSFYNNEISEKSEIFDDQFSVERPDGSNFTLKIRSTKLEDSAMYFCASSAPQEKLFFGSGTQLSVL.

Regarding this clone: The same CDR3 arises from other DNA sequences in this sample as well. V is TRBV19 and J is TRBJ1-2; 7 bases map to TRBD1. With 4 bases clipped from V and 3 bases from J, the junction kept 2 bases outside the gene matches. The CDR3 has 13 residues. Germline CDR1 and CDR2: LNHDA and SQIVND (reference sequence). CDR3 sequence: CASSRDRYYGYTF. The CDR3 DNA is TGTGCCAGTAGTAGGGACAGATACTATGGCTACACCTTC. Using reference TRBV19 and TRBJ1-2 for the parts outside the CDR3, the full variable domain is DGGITQSPKYLFRKEGQNVTLSCEQNLNHDAMYWYRQDPGQGLRLIYYSQIVNDFQKGDIAEGYSVSREKKESFPLTVTSAQKNPTAFYLCASSRDRYYGYTFGSGTRLTVV.

The chain carries TRBV29-1 and TRBJ2-3; 7 bases fit TRBD2. With 2 bases clipped from V and 5 bases from J, the junction kept 16 bases outside the gene matches. This CDR3 has 17 residues. Germline V CDR1 and CDR2: SQVTM, ANQGSEA. The CDR3 nucleotides are TGCAGCGTTGAACTAGGACTAGATGGGGGTTTCAAAGATACGCAGTATTTT. It translates to CSVELGLDGGFKDTQYF.

A single count supports this clone. The CDR3 bases are TGTGCCAGCAGCGTAGGGAGTACCAATGAAAAACTGTTTTTT. It encodes CASSVGSTNEKLFF. This chain links TRBV9 with TRBJ1-4; unclear D gene. Trimming stripped 0 bases from V and 5 bases from J, with 8 bases between. Germline V gene lookup returns CDR1 SGDLS and CDR2 YYNGEE. This CDR3 has 14 amino acids. The full variable domain, rest sourced from reference TRBV9 and TRBJ1-4, is DSGVTQTPKHLITATGQRVTLRCSPRSGDLSVYWYQQSLDQGLQFLIQYYNGEERAKGNILERFSAQQFPDLHSELNLSSLELGDSALYFCASSVGSTNEKLFFGSGTQLSVL.

V is TRBV4-1 and J is TRBJ2-3, with a possible D match to TRBD2 (5 bases). This CDR3 contains 17 residues. Germline assignment: CDR1 MGHRA and CDR2 YSYEKL. Between the trimmed V and J ends, which lost 0 bases and 0 bases, there was a span of 13 bases. The CDR3 coding sequence is TGCGCCAGCAGCCAAGATTACACGGGGAGAAGCACAGATACGCAGTATTTT. Encoded protein: CASSQDYTGRSTDTQYF.

The chain employs TRBV7-9 and TRBJ1-2; TRBD1 aligns across 8 bases. Germline V gene lookup returns CDR1 SEHNR and CDR2 FQNEAQ (reference sequence). After removal of 0 bases from V and 8 bases from J, the junction contained 8 bases not matched to a gene. The CDR3 covers 15 residues. For the CDR3, the DNA is TGTGCCAGCAGCTTAGCCGGAGACAGGGGAAACGGCTACACCTTC. Its translation: CASSLAGDRGNGYTF.

This chain connects TRBV10-3 to TRBJ1-6, with D possibly TRBD1 on 6 matching bases. This CDR3 comprises 13 residues. Germline lookup yields CDR1 ENHRY and CDR2 SYGVKD. V lost 11 bases and J 8 bases, leaving 16 bases between the germline ends. The CDR3 DNA sequence: TGTGCCTCAGGGGCCGTGGGGGATTCACCCCTCCACTTT. Its translation: CASGAVGDSPLHF.